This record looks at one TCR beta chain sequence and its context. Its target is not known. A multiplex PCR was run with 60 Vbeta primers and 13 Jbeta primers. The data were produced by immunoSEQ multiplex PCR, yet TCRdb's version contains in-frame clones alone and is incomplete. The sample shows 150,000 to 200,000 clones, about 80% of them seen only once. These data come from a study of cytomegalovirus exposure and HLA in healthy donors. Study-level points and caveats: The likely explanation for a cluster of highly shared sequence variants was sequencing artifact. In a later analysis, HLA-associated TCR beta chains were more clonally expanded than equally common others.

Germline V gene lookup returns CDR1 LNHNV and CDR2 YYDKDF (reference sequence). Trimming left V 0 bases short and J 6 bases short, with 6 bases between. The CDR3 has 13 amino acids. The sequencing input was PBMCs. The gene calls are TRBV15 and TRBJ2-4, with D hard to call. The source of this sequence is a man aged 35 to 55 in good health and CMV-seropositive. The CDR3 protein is CATSRDTTNIQYF. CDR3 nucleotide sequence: TGTGCCACCAGCAGAGATACAACAAACATTCAGTACTTC.